This TCR beta chain comes out of a study of beta chain features in type 1 diabetes. Broader study findings: Among all four CD4+ subsets, Type 1 diabetes patients had TCRB CDR3s that were moderately but significantly shorter.

For this clone: Its matching antigen is unknown.

Germline V gene sequence: CDR1 MNHNS, CDR2 SASEGT. Trimming shortened V by 6 bases and J by 2 bases, and 10 bases separated the two germline ends. The CDR3 runs to 14 residues. Sequenced material consisted of expressed TCRB transcripts (all of the isolated RNA was reverse transcribed). TCRdb keeps only in-frame clones here, not all; method: immunoSEQ multiplex PCR. The table has roughly 700,000 clones, around 15% seen once. The specimen was naive CD4+ T cells from blood. The chain recombines TRBV6-1 with TRBJ2-2; D remains unclear. This TCR was recovered from a man between 18 and 29 years old with type 1 diabetes. The CDR3 DNA reads as TGTGCCAGCAGGCAGAACCGAAACACCGGGGAGCTGTTTTTT. Its protein is CASRQNRNTGELFF.